This T cell receptor beta chain was obtained from a study of control samples from healthy donors and cancer patients. CDR1 and CDR2 from the germline V gene are LGHDT and YNNKEL (reference sequence). This CDR3 region has 16 residues. V was pared by 4 bases and J by 4 bases, with 17 bases between. Profiling relied on immunoSEQ multiplex PCR, and the TCRdb table lists in-frame clones only, not all of them. The sample holds some 130,000 clones, 70% to 90% seen once. The sequence came from a man aged 35 to 55 in good health. The chain has TRBV3-1 (or the pseudogene TRBV3-2) and TRBJ1-5; tentatively, D is TRBD1 (6 bases). Material: blood. Here the CDR3 DNA reads TGTGCCAGCAGCCCAGACGCAGGGCAGGGGAATCAGCCCCAGCATTTT. Its protein product is CASSPDAGQGNQPQHF.